This entry features one TCR beta chain sequence. As yet, its antigen is unknown. This record comes from a study of B cell selection in AIRE deficiency. In the original processing: Pooled conventional T cells gave 95,000 to 120,000 patient and about 130,000 donor TCRbeta sequences. Assay used: immunoSEQ multiplex PCR; TCRdb lists only in-frame clones, some missing. V and J calls and clone size follow that table, whereas D and trimming were derived from the DNA. The repertoire has roughly 23,000 clones, roughly 95% of them found once; the top ten carry less than 0.2%. The CDR3 contains 15 residues. Germline CDR1 reads SGHRS; CDR2 reads YFSETQ. Trimming took off 2 bases at V and 6 bases at J, with 18 bases between the two ends. Whole-study results and caveats: Patient Tconv and Treg cells showed healthy-like TCRBV usage, CDR3 length, diversity. Roughly 31% of healthy-shared Treg sequences were found among patient Tconv cells. Only about 9.3% of more than 3,000 shared Treg sequences were patient-specific; roughly 30% healthy-specific.

The sorted conventional CD4 T cells were gated as CD4+CD127+. Sequencing was performed on CD4+CD127+ conventional T cells sorted from PBMCs. This TCR came from a human donor in good health. The chain is built from TRBV5-1 and TRBJ2-7, with D possibly being TRBD2 (5 bases). CDR3 amino acids: CASSFWAPEGGEQYF. The CDR3 coding sequence is TGCGCCAGCAGCTTCTGGGCTCCCGAGGGCGGCGAGCAGTACTTC. The variable domain in full, completed from reference TRBV5-1 and TRBJ2-7, reads KAGVTQTPRYLIKTRGQQVTLSCSPISGHRSVSWYQQTPGQGLQFLFEYFSETQRNKGNFPGRFSGRQFSNSRSEMNVSTLELGDSALYLCASSFWAPEGGEQYFGPGTRLTVT.